The 30 T cell receptor beta chains reported below all come from one sample, sequenced in a study of neurological immune-mediated disorders. TCRdb called the 5' RACE reads again in MiXCR, with one record for every CDR3 protein. The data hold roughly 30,000 distinct CDR3 sequences, with 5.5% to 7% observed a single time. The sample comprised CD4+ T cells from blood. These receptors came from a woman in her fifties or sixties in good health.

This clonotype was counted at least ten times. CDR3 protein: CSAREAVTSNQPQHF. In nucleotides, the CDR3 is TGCAGTGCTAGAGAGGCGGTAACGAGCAATCAGCCCCAGCATTTT. This rearrangement joins TRBV20-1 to TRBJ1-5; D gene uncertain. This CDR3 spans 15 amino acids. Trimming left V 0 bases short and J 1 base short, with 10 bases between. Per the germline V gene, CDR1 is DFQATT and CDR2 is SNEGSKA (reference sequence).

This clonotype showed up many times. The V call is TRBV7-2, the J call TRBJ1-3; D unclear. CDR1 and CDR2 (germline): SGHTA, FQGNSA. The CDR3 is made up of 15 amino acids. The V and J ends lost 5 bases and 0 bases respectively, with 11 bases between them. CDR3 in DNA: TGTGCCAGCAGCCCATCGCAAACCTCTGGAAACACCATATATTTT. This translates into CASSPSQTSGNTIYF.

This clonotype has a count of ten or more. The chain employs TRBV16 and TRBJ2-1; D uncertain. CDR3 length: 13 amino acids. Deletions cut 3 bases from V and 3 bases from J, with 6 bases between. CDR1 and CDR2 (germline): KGHSY, FQNENV. This CDR3 reads CASSQSGYNEQFF. The CDR3 nucleotides read TGTGCCAGCAGCCAGTCAGGCTACAATGAGCAGTTCTTC.

This clonotype was seen many times. The CDR3 bases are TGTGCCAGCAGCTTATCTTCGAATCAGCCCCAGCATTTT. The encoded protein is CASSLSSNQPQHF. This chain uses TRBV7-2 with TRBJ1-5, with no clear D. V lost 2 bases and J 4 bases, leaving 6 bases between the germline ends. CDR3 length: 13 amino acids. In germline, CDR1 is SGHTA, CDR2 FQGNSA.

At least ten counts were recorded for this clonotype. J is TRBJ2-1 and V is TRBV29-1; TRBD2 matches 10 bases. Per germline, CDR1 SQVTM and CDR2 ANQGSEA. Trimming cost V 4 bases and J 7 bases; bases outside gene matches: 1. This CDR3 is 12 amino acids long. CDR3 DNA: TGCAGCGTTGCAGCGGGGGGGAATGAGCAGTTCTTC. As protein: CSVAAGGNEQFF.

This clonotype was detected many times. The V and J genes are TRBV3-1 and TRBJ1-1; D remains unclear. Germline V gene sequence: CDR1 LGHDT, CDR2 YNNKEL (reference sequence). The CDR3 is made up of 13 amino acids. V shed 1 base and J shed 6 bases, with 9 bases lying between them. The CDR3, as DNA: TGTGCCAGCAGCCAAGTAGGAGGGTCTGAAGCTTTCTTT. It codes for CASSQVGGSEAFF.

This clonotype was found many times. The rearrangement joins TRBV5-1 to TRBJ2-3, with TRBD2 matching 14 bases. The J segment lost 5 bases and the V segment lost 3 bases, leaving 14 bases of the junction unmatched. CDR1 is SGHRS, CDR2 YFSETQ, per germline. The CDR3 length is 19 residues. The CDR3 bases are TGCGCCAGCAGCTCAAAAGGACTAGCGGGGGGCCTGGGAGAAGATACGCAGTATTTT. Protein sequence: CASSSKGLAGGLGEDTQYF.

This clonotype has a handful of counts. Possible read error: a much larger clone is one base away. CDR3 DNA: TGCAGCGTTGCAGTGGGGGGGAATGAGCAGTTCTTC. Protein: CSVAVGGNEQFF. The rearrangement links TRBV29-1 to TRBJ2-1; 7 positions agree with TRBD2. J gave up 7 bases and V 4 bases, and 4 bases lay outside the gene matches. The CDR3 spans 12 residues. Germline CDR1 is SQVTM and CDR2 is ANQGSEA.

This clonotype was counted at least ten times. The rearrangement uses TRBV7-8 and TRBJ2-2, with 9 bases aligning to TRBD2. CDR1 is SGHVS, CDR2 FQNEAQ, per germline. The CDR3 length is 17 residues. The trim removed 0 bases at V and 3 bases at J, leaving 5 bases unmatched. The CDR3 bases are TGTGCCAGCAGCTTAGCTAGCGGGAGAAGGGACACCGGGGAGCTGTTTTTT. It encodes CASSLASGRRDTGELFF.

This sequence joins TRBV12-3 or TRBV12-4 and TRBJ1-6; 9 nucleotides agree with TRBD1. V shed 9 bases and J 7 bases; nucleotides not matched to a gene: 10. This CDR3 spans 15 amino acids. The CDR3: CASRQQGASNSPLHF. The DNA for the CDR3 is TGTGCCAGTAGACAACAGGGGGCCTCGAATTCACCCCTCCACTTT.

This clonotype was seen only a few times. The V call is TRBV7-9, the J call TRBJ2-5, with 7 bases lining up with TRBD1. Per germline, CDR1 SEHNR and CDR2 FQNEAQ (reference sequence). The CDR3 has 15 amino acids. J was trimmed by 7 bases and V by 6 bases; bases with no gene match: 14. CDR3 sequence: CASRSHRGKRGTQYF. The CDR3, as DNA: TGTGCCAGCAGATCGCACAGGGGTAAAAGAGGGACCCAGTACTTC.

This clonotype was detected many times. V gene TRBV6-6 combines with J gene TRBJ2-1; perhaps TRBD2 as D (5 bases). Germline V gene sequence: CDR1 MNHNY, CDR2 SVGAGI (reference sequence). This CDR3 has 14 amino acids. V was shortened by 9 bases and J by 4 bases, with 16 bases between the two germline ends. CDR3 nucleotides: TGTGCCAGTTCTAGGTACGACTATTACAATGAGCAGTTCTTC. Protein sequence: CASSRYDYYNEQFF.

V is TRBV3-1 and J is TRBJ1-1; D is ambiguous. This CDR3 contains 13 residues. Germline V lookup: CDR1 LGHDT, CDR2 YNNKEL (reference sequence). CDR3 in amino acids: CSSSHERAGSAFF. The CDR3 coding sequence is TGTTCTAGCAGCCATGAGCGGGCGGGGAGCGCTTTCTTT.

This clonotype came up many times. A much bigger clone sits one base away, suggesting this may be a read error. The V and J genes are TRBV20-1 and TRBJ2-2; perhaps TRBD1 as D (6 bases). Germline V lookup: CDR1 DFQATT, CDR2 SNEGSKA (reference sequence). The CDR3 length is 14 residues. V was shortened by 2 bases and J by 0 bases, with 7 bases between the two germline ends. CDR3 amino acids: CSARQGTNTGELFF. The CDR3 coding sequence is TGCAGTGCTAGACAGGGGACGAACACCGGGGAGCTGTTTTTT.

This clonotype was recorded at least ten times. This rearrangement joins TRBV5-6 to TRBJ2-3; D uncertain. This CDR3 comprises 12 residues. CDR1 is SGHDT and CDR2 is YYEEEE in the germline V gene. The ends were cut back, 3 bases at V and 6 bases at J, with 8 bases in the middle. CDR3 sequence: CASSYSFDTQYF. In DNA, the CDR3 is TGTGCCAGCAGCTATTCCTTTGATACGCAGTATTTT.

This clonotype was counted at least ten times. The chain has TRBV5-1 and TRBJ1-4; 7 bases fit TRBD1. The CDR3 spans 15 residues. With V trimmed by 4 bases and J by 8 bases, 11 bases remained unmatched. Germline V gives CDR1 SGHRS, CDR2 YFSETQ. This chain's CDR3 is CASSPTGTDGEKLFF. The CDR3 DNA reads as TGCGCCAGCAGCCCCACCGGGACAGATGGGGAAAAACTGTTTTTT.

This clonotype was detected many times. The chain recombines TRBV5-1 with TRBJ2-7; tentatively, D is TRBD1 (5 bases). The CDR3 extends over 14 amino acids. Trimming shortened V by 4 bases and J by 2 bases, and 13 bases separated the two germline ends. CDR1 SGHRS and CDR2 YFSETQ come from the germline V gene. CDR3 protein: CASSAQGGTYEQYF. CDR3 sequence (DNA): TGCGCCAGCAGCGCGCAGGGTGGGACCTACGAGCAGTACTTC.

This clonotype was detected ten times or more. This chain uses TRBV28 with TRBJ1-5; weak D call: TRBD1 (6 bases). The germline V gene encodes CDR1 MDHEN and CDR2 SYDVKM. This CDR3 is 16 amino acids long. V was shortened by 4 bases and J by 6 bases, with 19 bases between the two germline ends. CDR3 protein: CASSSGGGRGFQPQHF. The DNA for the CDR3 is TGTGCCAGCAGTTCCGGTGGGGGGCGTGGGTTTCAGCCCCAGCATTTT.

This clonotype was observed at least ten times. This chain uses TRBV7-9 with TRBJ2-3, with D possibly being TRBD1 (6 bases). Trimming cost V 5 bases and J 4 bases, with 13 bases left between them. CDR1 and CDR2 (germline): SEHNR, FQNEAQ (reference sequence). CDR3 length equals 14 residues. CDR3 amino acids: CASSDTGLPDTQYF. CDR3 bases: TGTGCCAGCAGCGATACAGGGTTGCCAGATACGCAGTATTTT.

This clonotype was counted many times. V gene TRBV27 combines with J gene TRBJ1-1; no clear D gene. The CDR3 is 13 amino acids. V was shortened by 5 bases and J by 3 bases, with 10 bases between the two germline ends. The germline CDR1 and CDR2 sequences are MNHEY and SMNVEV (reference sequence). Here the CDR3 DNA reads TGTGCCAGCAGTCACATGTGGGACACTGAAGCTTTCTTT. Translating gives CASSHMWDTEAFF.

The chain uses TRBV6-1 and TRBJ2-7; D call uncertain. From germline, CDR1 is MNHNS and CDR2 SASEGT. CDR3 length equals 13 residues. Trimming removed 8 bases from V and 2 bases from J, with 13 bases in between. The CDR3 DNA is TGTGCCAGCGGGTCCTACATAGCCTACGAGCAGTACTTC. Translation: CASGSYIAYEQYF.

In its sample, this clonotype was seen many times. V usage is TRBV28 and J usage is TRBJ2-6, with TRBD2 as a possible D gene (5 bases). Germline CDR1 reads MDHEN; CDR2 reads SYDVKM. CDR3 length: 15 residues. Trimming removed 5 bases from V and 2 bases from J, with 10 bases in between. The CDR3 protein is CASSGGGPGANVLTF. In DNA form, the CDR3 reads TGTGCCAGCAGTGGTGGAGGTCCTGGGGCCAACGTCCTGACTTTC.

This clonotype was seen many times. The CDR3 DNA reads TGCGCCAGCAGCTTGACCGTGAACACCGGGGAGCTGTTTTTT. Amino acids: CASSLTVNTGELFF. The chain recombines TRBV5-1 with TRBJ2-2; D not certain. The CDR3 is made up of 14 amino acids. The V gene's germline CDR1 is SGHRS and CDR2 YFSETQ. The V gene lost 1 base and the J gene lost 1 base, with 5 bases spanning the gap.

At least ten counts were recorded for this clonotype. Here the CDR3 DNA reads TGCAGCGTCCAGGGGGCAGCTAATGAAAAACTGTTTTTT. It encodes CSVQGAANEKLFF. The rearrangement uses TRBV29-1 and TRBJ1-4; 8 nucleotides match TRBD1. The CDR3 is 13 residues long. With 6 bases clipped from V and 3 bases from J, the junction kept 3 bases outside the gene matches. In germline, CDR1 is SQVTM, CDR2 ANQGSEA.

This clonotype was seen many times. The chain recombines TRBV9 with TRBJ2-2; tentative D call: TRBD1 (6 bases). Trimming pared 3 bases from V and 1 base from J, leaving 10 bases between. CDR1 and CDR2 from the germline V gene are SGDLS and YYNGEE. The CDR3 runs 15 residues. CDR3 sequence reads: CASSGKTGNTGELFF. The CDR3, as DNA: TGTGCCAGCAGCGGAAAGACAGGGAACACCGGGGAGCTGTTTTTT.

This clonotype has at least ten counts. V is TRBV5-1 and J is TRBJ1-1, with D possibly being TRBD1 (6 bases). V lost 4 bases, J lost 1 base, and 11 bases lay in between. The CDR3 contains 14 residues. Germline V gives CDR1 SGHRS, CDR2 YFSETQ. The CDR3 here is CASSPQGGNTEAFF. Here the CDR3 DNA reads TGCGCCAGCAGCCCACAGGGTGGGAACACTGAAGCTTTCTTT. Filled out from reference TRBV5-1 and TRBJ1-1, the complete variable domain reads KAGVTQTPRYLIKTRGQQVTLSCSPISGHRSVSWYQQTPGQGLQFLFEYFSETQRNKGNFPGRFSGRQFSNSRSEMNVSTLELGDSALYLCASSPQGGNTEAFFGQGTRLTVV.

The chain is built from TRBV30 and TRBJ1-5; D is ambiguous. The CDR3 totals 13 residues. Germline V CDR1 and CDR2: GTSNPN, SVGIG (reference sequence). The V end lost 1 base, the J end lost 5 bases, and 9 bases lay between the germline ends. CDR3 nucleotide sequence: TGTGCCTGGAGTGAAGGGATAGATCAGCCCCAGCATTTT. Translating it yields CAWSEGIDQPQHF.

This clonotype occurred many times. This rearrangement joins TRBV9 to TRBJ2-1; TRBD2 matches 10 bases. This CDR3 is 14 amino acids long. Germline CDR1 and CDR2: SGDLS and YYNGEE. Trimming took 0 bases from V and 15 from J; bases not matched to a gene: 9. The CDR3 sequence: CASSVEASGSSVFF. The CDR3 DNA reads TGTGCCAGCAGCGTAGAGGCTAGCGGGAGCTCAGTGTTCTTC. Combining the CDR3 with reference TRBV9 and TRBJ2-1 gives the whole variable domain DSGVTQTPKHLITATGQRVTLRCSPRSGDLSVYWYQQSLDQGLQFLIQYYNGEERAKGNILERFSAQQFPDLHSELNLSSLELGDSALYFCASSVEASGSSVFFGPGTRLTVL.

This clonotype appeared many times. The rearrangement uses TRBV20-1 and TRBJ1-2; perhaps TRBD1 as D (5 bases). Germline CDR1 reads DFQATT; CDR2 reads SNEGSKA (reference sequence). The CDR3 spans 15 residues. Deletions cut 0 bases from V and 0 bases from J, with 11 bases between. The CDR3 region has the DNA TGCAGTGCTAGAGATCCGGGGCAGACTAACTATGGCTACACCTTC. Its translation: CSARDPGQTNYGYTF.

Ten or more counts support this clonotype. V usage is TRBV7-2 and J usage is TRBJ1-5; a weak D match, TRBD1 (5 bases). CDR1 is SGHTA, CDR2 FQGNSA, per germline. Deletions cut 4 bases from V and 6 bases from J, with 7 bases between. This CDR3 spans 12 amino acids. DNA for the CDR3: TGTGCCAGCAGCTATCAGGGTCAGCCCCAGCATTTT. Protein product: CASSYQGQPQHF.